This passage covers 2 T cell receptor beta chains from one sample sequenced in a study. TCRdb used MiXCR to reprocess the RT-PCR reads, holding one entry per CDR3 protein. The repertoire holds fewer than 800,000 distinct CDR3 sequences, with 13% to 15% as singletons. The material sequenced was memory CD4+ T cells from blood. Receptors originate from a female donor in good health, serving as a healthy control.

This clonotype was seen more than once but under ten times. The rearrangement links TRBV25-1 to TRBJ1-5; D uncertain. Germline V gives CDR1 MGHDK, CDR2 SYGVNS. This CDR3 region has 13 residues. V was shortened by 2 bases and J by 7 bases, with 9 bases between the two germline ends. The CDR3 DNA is TGTGCCAGCAGTGAACAGTACGGCCAGCCCCAGCATTTT. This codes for CASSEQYGQPQHF. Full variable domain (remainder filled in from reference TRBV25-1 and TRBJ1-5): EADIYQTPRYLVIGTGKKITLECSQTMGHDKMYWYQQDPGMELHLIHYSYGVNSTEKGDLSSESTVSRIRTEHFPLTLESARPSHTSQYLCASSEQYGQPQHFGDGTRLSIL.

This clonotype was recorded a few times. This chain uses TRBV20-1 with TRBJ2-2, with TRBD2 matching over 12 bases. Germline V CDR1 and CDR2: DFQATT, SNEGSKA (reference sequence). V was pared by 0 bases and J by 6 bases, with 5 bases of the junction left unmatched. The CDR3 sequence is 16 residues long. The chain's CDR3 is CSARDALAGGAGELFF. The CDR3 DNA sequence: TGCAGTGCTAGAGATGCACTAGCGGGGGGAGCCGGGGAGCTGTTTTTT.